The 26 T cell receptor beta chains below come from one sample, sequenced in a study of blood T cell repertoires in COVID-19. Libraries were prepared by immunoSEQ multiplex PCR; TCRdb keeps only in-frame clonotypes and omits some of them. The data contain 25,000 to 35,000 clones, roughly nine tenths of them singletons. The sample taken for sequencing was peripheral blood. Receptors originate from a human donor with active COVID-19. The donor label of this sample is uncertain.

This clone was counted a single time. This chain connects TRBV5-1 to TRBJ2-1, with 9 bases aligning to TRBD2. The J segment lost 4 bases and the V segment lost 0 bases, leaving 2 bases of the junction unmatched. Germline V gene data show CDR1 as SGHRS and CDR2 as YFSETQ. CDR3 length: 15 residues. CDR3 sequence reads: CASSLVAGAYNEQFF. CDR3 in DNA: TGCGCCAGCAGCTTGGTAGCGGGGGCGTACAATGAGCAGTTCTTC.

The chain is built from TRBV3-1 (or the pseudogene TRBV3-2) and TRBJ2-1; D unresolved. The CDR3 covers 16 residues. The V and J ends lost 4 bases and 5 bases respectively, with 18 bases between them. Germline V gene data show CDR1 as LGHDT and CDR2 as YNNKEL (reference sequence). DNA for the CDR3: TGTGCCAGCAGCCCTCCCTCGTGGCTTTTAAACAATGAGCAGTTCTTC. Protein product: CASSPPSWLLNNEQFF.

The V and J genes are TRBV9 and TRBJ1-1; the match to TRBD1 covers 9 bases. V shed 0 bases, J shed 5 bases, and the junction held 5 bases outside the gene matches. This CDR3 contains 15 residues. CDR1 SGDLS and CDR2 YYNGEE come from the germline V gene. DNA of the CDR3: TGTGCCAGCAGCGTAGGGGGACAGGGAGATACTGAAGCTTTCTTT. Its protein is CASSVGGQGDTEAFF.

This clone was found once. This chain connects TRBV18 to TRBJ2-2; 8 nucleotides align to TRBD1. The CDR3 has 17 amino acids. The V gene end was trimmed by 3 bases and the J gene end by 3 bases; junction bases not matched to a gene: 9. Germline V CDR1 and CDR2: KGHSH, LQKENI. CDR3 protein: CASSPRRQGRYTGELFF. The CDR3 nucleotides are TGTGCCAGCTCACCCCGAAGACAGGGGCGGTACACCGGGGAGCTGTTTTTT.

The gene calls are TRBV30 and TRBJ1-5, with 10 bases identical to TRBD1. With 3 bases clipped from V and 4 bases from J, the junction kept 6 bases outside the gene matches. Germline CDR1 and CDR2: GTSNPN and SVGIG (reference sequence). The CDR3 extends over 15 amino acids. CDR3 region: CAWSSGTGANQPQHF. CDR3 nucleotide sequence: TGTGCCTGGAGCTCCGGGACAGGGGCGAATCAGCCCCAGCATTTT.

The genes are TRBV7-2 and TRBJ2-7; TRBD2 aligns across 10 bases. The CDR3 sequence is 17 residues long. From germline, CDR1 is SGHTA and CDR2 FQGNSA. V lost 4 bases, J lost 0 bases, and 9 bases stayed unmatched. The CDR3 bases are TGTGCCAGCAGCTCAATCCTAGCGGGGGTAAGCTCCTACGAGCAGTACTTC. This translates into CASSSILAGVSSYEQYF.

The chain recombines TRBV3-1 (or the pseudogene TRBV3-2) with TRBJ2-5; 9 positions agree with TRBD2. V dropped 2 bases and J dropped 2; count of bases not matched to a gene: 6. The germline V gene has CDR1 LGHDT and CDR2 YNNKEL (reference sequence). The CDR3 contains 16 residues. This CDR3 is CASSQSTSGSQETQYF. In DNA form, the CDR3 reads TGTGCCAGCAGCCAAAGTACTAGCGGGTCTCAAGAGACCCAGTACTTC.

V usage is TRBV19 and J usage is TRBJ2-7; possible D gene TRBD1, 6 bases. Germline V lookup: CDR1 LNHDA, CDR2 SQIVND (reference sequence). The ends were cut back, 4 bases at V and 0 bases at J, with 19 bases in the middle. The CDR3 covers 17 residues. CDR3 region: CASSTRGRGGPSYEQYF. DNA of the CDR3: TGTGCCAGTAGTACCAGGGGTCGGGGCGGCCCCTCCTACGAGCAGTACTTC.

For the CDR3, the DNA is TGTGCCAGCAGCCCGGGACTAGCGGGGGCCAGTCTCGTGAATGAGCAGTTCTTC. It translates to CASSPGLAGASLVNEQFF. This sequence joins TRBV9 and TRBJ2-1, with 14 bases lining up with TRBD2. The germline gives CDR1 SGDLS, CDR2 YYNGEE. Germline trimming cut 4 bases from V and 7 bases from J; bases unmatched to any gene: 13. The CDR3 spans 18 residues.

V and J are TRBV7-2 and TRBJ1-5; possible D gene TRBD1, 5 bases. This CDR3 region has 16 residues. The germline V and J ends were trimmed by 1 base and 3 bases, with 13 bases remaining between them. Germline V gene data show CDR1 as SGHTA and CDR2 as FQGNSA. Here the CDR3 DNA reads TGTGCCAGCAGCTTAGGGGGCCAATACCCCAATCAGCCCCAGCATTTT. Translation: CASSLGGQYPNQPQHF.

This clone was counted once. CDR3 DNA: TGTGCCAGCTCACCACCACTAGCGGGAGGGGTTGTCGCCGAGCAGTACTTC. Its translation is CASSPPLAGGVVAEQYF. V and J are TRBV18 and TRBJ2-7; the match to TRBD2 covers 13 bases. Germline CDR1 is KGHSH and CDR2 is LQKENI. V was pared by 0 bases and J by 6 bases, with 8 bases of the junction left unmatched. This CDR3 spans 17 amino acids.

The chain uses TRBV2 and TRBJ1-5; D possibly corresponds to TRBD1 (5 bases). V lost 6 bases, J lost 6 bases, and 15 bases lay in between. The CDR3 is 14 residues long. CDR1 SNHLY and CDR2 FYNNEI come from the germline V gene. CDR3 DNA sequence: TGTGCCAGCAGGGGAGGGGAGGGAGGTCAGCCCCAGCATTTT. Encoded protein: CASRGGEGGQPQHF.

V usage is TRBV6-4 and J usage is TRBJ1-2, with a tentative D call TRBD1 (6 bases). Germline V gene data show CDR1 as MRHNA and CDR2 as SNTAGT. The CDR3 contains 13 residues. The V end was cut by 3 bases, the J end by 3 bases, with 8 bases between. The CDR3 region is CASSEAGDYGYTF. In DNA form, the CDR3 reads TGTGCCAGCAGTGAGGCAGGGGACTATGGCTACACCTTC.

CDR3 sequence: CASSQGLAGGETQYF. Written as DNA, the CDR3 is TGTGCCAGCAGCCAAGGACTAGCGGGGGGAGAGACCCAGTACTTC. The V gene is TRBV14, the J gene TRBJ2-5; 13 bases map to TRBD2. Germline assignment: CDR1 SGHDN and CDR2 FVKESK. The V segment lost 1 base and the J segment 4 bases; nucleotides outside the gene matches: 0. The CDR3 consists of 15 residues.

CDR3 in amino acids: CASRAASSYNSPLHF. CDR3 sequence (DNA): TGTGCCAGCCGTGCTGCGAGCTCCTATAATTCACCCCTCCACTTT. This rearrangement joins TRBV28 to TRBJ1-6; no firm D call. CDR3 size: 15 residues. V lost 8 bases, J lost 0 bases, and 11 bases lay in between. Looked up from germline, CDR1 is MDHEN and CDR2 is SYDVKM.

The chain is built from TRBV6-2 or TRBV6-3 and TRBJ2-5, with 8 bases identical to TRBD1. The CDR3 contains 16 residues. Germline loops: CDR1 MNHEY, CDR2 SVGEGT. Germline trimming cut 1 base from V and 4 bases from J; bases unmatched to any gene: 8. The CDR3 nucleotides are TGTGCCAGCAGTTACTATGGACAGGGAGGTTTAGAGACCCAGTACTTC. The encoded protein is CASSYYGQGGLETQYF.

This clone was seen once. V usage is TRBV9 and J usage is TRBJ2-1; perhaps TRBD2 as D (6 bases). The V end was cut by 8 bases, the J end by 8 bases, with 17 bases between. CDR1 SGDLS and CDR2 YYNGEE come from the germline V gene. The CDR3 sequence is 13 residues long. Here the CDR3 DNA reads TGTGCCAGAGGGACGGCGGGGCGTTATGAGCAGTTCTTC. It yields the protein CARGTAGRYEQFF.

This clone was counted a single time. The chain carries TRBV6-5 and TRBJ1-6; 10 bases fit TRBD1. Germline V gives CDR1 MNHEY, CDR2 SVGAGI. CDR3 length equals 16 residues. V gave up 4 bases and J gave up 5 bases; unmatched junction bases: 5. As DNA, the CDR3 is TGTGCCAGCAGTTCCCGGGACAGGGGAAATAATTCACCCCTCCACTTT. Encoded protein: CASSSRDRGNNSPLHF.

This clone has only a few counts. The genes are TRBV11-3 and TRBJ1-1; D possibly corresponds to TRBD1 (5 bases). The V end lost 5 bases, the J end lost 1 base, and 11 bases lay between the germline ends. Germline CDR1 reads SGHNT; CDR2 reads YENEEA. CDR3 length equals 14 residues. CDR3 protein: CASSPQGQNTEAFF. The DNA of the CDR3 is TGTGCCAGCAGCCCGCAGGGTCAGAACACTGAAGCTTTCTTT.

In DNA form, the CDR3 reads TGTGCCAGCAGCCTGACAGGGGGTCCGACTGAAGCTTTCTTT. Residues: CASSLTGGPTEAFF. The J gene is TRBJ1-1, the V gene TRBV7-9; 9 bases match TRBD1. Unmatched junction bases numbered 6, after V lost 5 bases and J lost 5 bases. Germline assignment: CDR1 SEHNR and CDR2 FQNEAQ (reference sequence). This CDR3 region has 14 residues.

V usage is TRBV7-6 and J usage is TRBJ2-2; 8 bases line up with TRBD2. The CDR3 consists of 16 residues. The V and J ends lost 3 bases and 0 bases, in that order; junction bases with no gene match: 3. Germline V CDR1 and CDR2: SGHVS, FNYEAQ. As DNA, the CDR3 is TGTGCCAGCAGCTTGGGGACTAGGGCGAACACCGGGGAGCTGTTTTTT. Residues: CASSLGTRANTGELFF.

The chain has TRBV5-1 and TRBJ2-6; a possible D gene is TRBD1 (5 bases). Deletions cut 2 bases from V and 2 bases from J, with 11 bases between. Germline V gene lookup returns CDR1 SGHRS and CDR2 YFSETQ. The CDR3 extends over 16 amino acids. In DNA, the CDR3 is TGCGCCAGCAGCTTAGCCGCCAGGGCTGGGGCCAACGTCCTGACTTTC. Translating it yields CASSLAARAGANVLTF. The full variable domain, with the rest looked up from reference TRBV5-1 and TRBJ2-6, is KAGVTQTPRYLIKTRGQQVTLSCSPISGHRSVSWYQQTPGQGLQFLFEYFSETQRNKGNFPGRFSGRQFSNSRSEMNVSTLELGDSALYLCASSLAARAGANVLTFGAGSRLTVL.

The chain uses TRBV13 and TRBJ2-7, with D possibly matching TRBD1 (6 bases). Looked up from germline, CDR1 is PRHDT and CDR2 is FYEKMQ (reference sequence). The CDR3 is made up of 16 amino acids. V lost 6 bases, J lost 0 bases, and 18 bases lay in between. CDR3 sequence reads: CASSYGGTGSSYEQYF. The CDR3 DNA is TGTGCCAGCAGTTACGGTGGTACAGGGAGCTCCTACGAGCAGTACTTC. The whole variable domain, filled in from reference TRBV13 and TRBJ2-7, reads AAGVIQSPRHLIKEKRETATLKCYPIPRHDTVYWYQQGPGQDPQFLISFYEKMQSDKGSIPDRFSAQQFSDYHSELNMSSLELGDSALYFCASSYGGTGSSYEQYFGPGTRLTVT.

V gene TRBV12-3 or TRBV12-4 combines with J gene TRBJ2-5; TRBD1 might be the D (6 bases). The CDR3 is 13 residues long. The germline V and J ends were trimmed by 2 bases and 2 bases, with 6 bases remaining between them. The CDR3 coding sequence is TGTGCCAGCAGTTTACAGGGGCAAGAGACCCAGTACTTC. Amino acids: CASSLQGQETQYF.

This chain uses TRBV3-1 (or the pseudogene TRBV3-2) with TRBJ2-1, with a possible D match to TRBD2 (5 bases). The CDR3 is 11 residues long. CDR1 LGHDT and CDR2 YNNKEL come from the germline V gene (reference sequence). Trimming left V 1 base short and J 15 bases short, with 10 bases between. CDR3 residues: CASSQGGLRFF. The CDR3 DNA sequence: TGTGCCAGCAGCCAAGGCGGGTTAAGGTTCTTC.

This clone was counted once. V gene TRBV3-1 (or the pseudogene TRBV3-2) combines with J gene TRBJ1-1; 9 nucleotides line up with TRBD1. The ends lost 4 bases at V and 5 bases at J; junction bases unmatched: 8. CDR1 and CDR2 from the germline V gene are LGHDT and YNNKEL (reference sequence). This CDR3 is built from 15 residues. CDR3 in amino acids: CASSLGQGRWTEAFF. The CDR3 nucleotides are TGTGCCAGCAGCCTTGGACAGGGGAGATGGACTGAAGCTTTCTTT.